This TCR beta chain was recorded in a study of cytomegalovirus exposure and HLA in healthy donors. The wider study: Caucasian-associated ancestry cluster membership applied to approximately 84% of around 400 genotyped donors.

The V end lost 5 bases, the J end lost 0 bases, and 12 bases lay between the germline ends. Germline V CDR1 and CDR2: SGHTS, YDEGEE. This CDR3 is 15 amino acids long. Primers for the PCR totalled 60 Vbeta and 13 Jbeta. The repertoire was sequenced with immunoSEQ multiplex PCR; TCRdb's copy has only in-frame clones and lacks some. The specimen's table records roughly 100,000 clones. Input material: PBMCs. The genes are TRBV5-8 and TRBJ2-4, with a possible D match to TRBD2 (6 bases). The sequence was collected from a woman between 25 and 40 years old in good health and CMV-seronegative. Written as DNA, the CDR3 is TGTGCCAGCAGTTTGCGGGAACTAGCCAAAAACATTCAGTACTTC. Translated: CASSLRELAKNIQYF.